This T cell receptor beta chain stems from a study of blood T cell repertoires in COVID-19 (dated by TCRdb to the early 2020s). For the wider study: Samples covering the acute and convalescent phases of COVID-19 were provided by collaborators in the United States, Italy and Spain. The material from the prospective study consisted of cDNA or gDNA derived from T cells, B-cell-depleted T cells, or PBMCs. A de-identified subject ID, COVID-19 status, age in years and sex were almost always included in the sample metadata. The repertoires were made available in a free public database intended to serve as a resource for research on the immune response to SARS-CoV-2. The samples were drawn from two sources: the first 160 participants of the ongoing ImmuneRACE study, and about 1,300 subjects contributed by 6 global collaborators. Deeply sampled blood TCRbeta repertoires from subjects exposed to, actively infected with, or recovered from COVID-19 were included in the dataset. Where available, HLA class I and class II types were taken from metadata supplied by the sample provider and were not determined by assay-based typing. Broader findings and caveats from the paper: How much clinical and demographic metadata was included differed by source and by participant, and the metadata was provided uncurated.

TCRbeta CDR3 regions were amplified from genomic DNA using the immunoSEQ Assay, a bias-controlled multiplex PCR. In the original analysis: The number of nucleated cells in each sample was estimated by amplification of reference gene primers within the assay. To quantify the absolute abundance of each unique TCRbeta CDR3 rearrangement, sequence reads were collapsed and filtered. For each sample, productive Simpson clonality was calculated as the square root of Simpson's diversity index over productive rearrangements. TCRdb re-hosts the immuneACCESS table, in-frame sequences only. Its copies lack some clones; in the studies checked, an unresolved V gene accounts for under half of them, and the cause for the rest is not known. The D gene and trimming were derived from the DNA, and the V and J assignments and clone size from that table. The sample table shows some 20,000 clones, and roughly 89% are seen once. About 3.9% of the sample is in the top ten clones.

This clone was observed a single time. Its recognized antigen is unknown. Per-base quality was not reported, and no clone a single base away is much larger than it. Whole blood was collected in K2EDTA tubes by collaborating institutions according to the institutions' own protocols. For TCRbeta analysis, collaborators shipped samples as frozen whole blood, isolated PBMCs, or DNA extracted from either of those sample types. The germline V gene encodes CDR1 SGHAT and CDR2 FQNNGV. V is reduced by 1 base and J by 0 bases, leaving a spacing of 16 bases between them. The CDR3 spans 18 residues, from the cysteine through the phenylalanine. Only CDR3 DNA is held: 54 bases, read in frame from base 1.

Sample: peripheral blood. The TCR sequence derives from a human donor in a cohort sampled during active COVID-19. The V gene is TRBV11-2 and the J gene is TRBJ1-3; TRBD1 is possibly the D segment (5 matching bases). The DNA is as follows: TGTGCCAGCAGCTTAGTAAGGGGCGGACACAGCTCTGGAAACACCATATATTTT. Its translation is CASSLVRGGHSSGNTIYF.